One and the same sample provided the 16 T cell receptor beta chains below, sequenced in a study of Tregs in tolerant kidney transplant recipients (dated by TCRdb to between 2017 and 2020). Library construction relied on the immunoSEQ multiplex PCR assay. The table was pulled from immuneACCESS by TCRdb, which kept in-frame rearrangements only. Such tables lose some clones; where checked, under half of the loss comes from unresolved V genes, and the rest has no known cause. This sample's clone table shows about 52,000 clones. The ten top clones hold roughly 0.9% of the sample. Reading the label with the study, this specimen's time point is: blood sample drawn before combined kidney and bone marrow transplant. The sample was CD4+ T cells from blood, taken before the transplant. The receptors were sampled from a human donor who received a combined kidney and bone marrow transplant.

On this clone: The read is 3 residues too short to cover the CDR3 end, so that end is filled in from the germline J gene. This chain links TRBV7-2 with TRBJ2-5; D remains ambiguous. Germline CDR1 is SGHTA and CDR2 is FQGNSA. Trimming took 0 bases from V and 0 from J, leaving 8 bases between them. CDR3 length: 15 amino acids. The CDR3 loop is CASSLALAHQETQYF. The sequenced part of the CDR3 DNA is TGTGCCAGCAGCTTAGCCTTGGCACACCAAGAGACC.

As for this clone: The read ends 3 residues before the CDR3 terminus; that terminus is restored from the germline J gene. The chain is built from TRBV18 and TRBJ2-5; D gene unclear. Germline V gene lookup returns CDR1 KGHSH and CDR2 LQKENI. Deletions cut 1 base from V and 3 bases from J, with 3 bases between. The CDR3 is 12 residues long. The CDR3 DNA, read in part, is TGTGCCAGCTCACCACTAGAAGAGACC. Amino acids: CASSPLEET. In full, the CDR3 is CASSPLEETQYF.

The CDR3 bases that were read are TGTGCCAGTAGTATAAATAGTCGGGGTCTCGAG. Amino acid sequence: CASSINSRGLE. The CDR3 in its entirety is CASSINSRGLEQYF. The chain joins TRBV19 to TRBJ2-7; D is perhaps TRBD2 (5 bases). The read stops 3 residues short of the end of the CDR3; the missing end is completed from the germline J gene. The CDR3 is 14 residues long. Germline V lookup: CDR1 LNHDA, CDR2 SQIVND (reference sequence). Trimming removed 2 bases at V and 6 bases at J, with 14 bases between.

Of note for this clone: The CDR3 extends 3 residues past the end of the read, so its final part is completed from the germline J gene. The genes are TRBV6-2 or TRBV6-3 and TRBJ2-3, with 9 bases identical to TRBD1. Unmatched junction bases numbered 15, after V lost 6 bases and J lost 5 bases. Germline V gene data show CDR1 as MNHEY and CDR2 as SVGEGT. This CDR3 is 17 amino acids long. The sequenced CDR3 bases are TGTGCCAGCAGCCTAGACAGGGGGGATTGGCGCAGAGATACG. Residues: CASSLDRGDWRRDT. The entire CDR3 is CASSLDRGDWRRDTQYF.

Remarks on this clone: The read halts 3 residues ahead of the CDR3 end, with the missing end drawn from the germline J gene. This sequence joins TRBV18 and TRBJ1-2, with 7 bases aligning to TRBD1. The CDR3 runs 14 residues. The V and J ends lost 6 bases and 3 bases, in that order; junction bases with no gene match: 7. Germline CDR1 and CDR2: KGHSH and LQKENI. Here the CDR3 reads CASSRAGGDYGYTF. The DNA read from the CDR3 is TGTGCCAGCTCTCGGGCAGGGGGAGACTATGGC.

In the case of this clone: The observed sequence ends 3 residues before the CDR3 terminus, with the missing tail filled in from the germline J gene. The J gene is TRBJ2-5, the V gene TRBV5-1, with D maybe TRBD1 (6 bases). The CDR3 is 14 residues long. Trimming took 5 bases from V and 1 from J, leaving 12 bases between them. Germline CDR1 is SGHRS and CDR2 is YFSETQ. The covered CDR3 bases are TGCGCCAGCAGTCCGGACAGTACCCAAGAGACC. Amino acid sequence: CASSPDSTQET. In full, the CDR3 is CASSPDSTQETQYF.

Notes on this clone: From the germline J gene comes the end of the CDR3, since the read stops 3 residues before it. This rearrangement joins TRBV6-2 or TRBV6-3 to TRBJ2-7; the D gene is possibly TRBD2 (6 bases). V lost 4 bases, J lost 4 bases, and 11 bases lay in between. CDR1 MNHEY and CDR2 SVGEGT come from the germline V gene. The length of the CDR3 is 13 residues. CDR3 bases read: TGTGCCAGCAGTTCAGCGGGCGGATACGAG. Protein sequence: CASSSAGGYE. From start to end, the CDR3 is CASSSAGGYEQYF.

In regard to this clone: The observed sequence ends 3 residues before the CDR3 terminus, with the missing tail filled in from the germline J gene. V is TRBV2 and J is TRBJ2-7, with a weak D call TRBD1 (5 bases). V lost 6 bases and J lost 3, with 15 bases in between. CDR1 and CDR2 from the germline V gene are SNHLY and FYNNEI. This CDR3 is built from 14 residues. The sequenced CDR3 bases are TGTGCCAGCAGCCCCCTCGGCCAGGGCTACGAG. Encoded protein: CASSPLGQGYE. The whole CDR3 is CASSPLGQGYEQYF.

About this clone itself: The read finishes 3 residues shy of the CDR3 end, and the germline J gene is used to complete it. The chain couples TRBV7-9 to TRBJ1-2; no definite D call. The length of the CDR3 is 13 residues. The V end was cut by 6 bases, the J end by 4 bases, with 12 bases between. The V gene's germline CDR1 is SEHNR and CDR2 FQNEAQ (reference sequence). CDR3 DNA, as far as it was read: TGTGCCAGCAGGCCTGGCACGGGCTATGGC. Its protein is CASRPGTGYG. The CDR3, in full, reads CASRPGTGYGYTF.

A note on this clone: The read ends 3 residues shy of where the CDR3 ends; the end is completed using the germline J gene. The chain links TRBV11-2 to TRBJ2-1; tentative D call: TRBD2 (6 bases). V lost 5 bases and J lost 6, with 11 bases in between. Germline values: CDR1 SGHAT, CDR2 FQNNGV. There are 13 residues in the CDR3. The sequenced CDR3 bases are TGTGCCAGCAGCGTAGGAGGGCCCAATGAG. This gives the protein CASSVGGPNE. In full, the CDR3 reads CASSVGGPNEQFF. Filled out from reference TRBV11-2 and TRBJ2-1, the complete variable domain reads EAGVAQSPRYKIIEKRQSVAFWCNPISGHATLYWYQQILGQGPKLLIQFQNNGVVDDSQLPKDRFSAERLKGVDSTLKIQPAKLEDSAVYLCASSVGGPNEQFFGPGTRLTVL.

In regard to this clone: Read data end 3 residues before the CDR3 end; the end is taken from the germline J gene. This sequence joins TRBV20-1 and TRBJ2-5; the D is unclear. CDR3 length equals 15 residues. From germline, CDR1 is DFQATT and CDR2 SNEGSKA (reference sequence). Deletions cut 1 base from V and 2 bases from J, with 14 bases between. The CDR3 bases that were read are TGCAGTGCTAGAGTCGTCCCCGGTTCACAAGAGACC. It encodes CSARVVPGSQET. From start to end, the CDR3 is CSARVVPGSQETQYF.

On this clone: Read coverage stops 3 residues before the CDR3 terminus; the germline J gene supplies the remainder. V usage is TRBV7-6 and J usage is TRBJ2-5; D may be TRBD2 (6 bases). V was trimmed by 5 bases and J by 4 bases, leaving 11 bases between them. The CDR3 extends over 13 amino acids. CDR1 and CDR2 (germline): SGHVS, FNYEAQ. Incomplete CDR3 DNA: TGTGCCAGCAGCCCGCTAGCGTCAGAGACC. Amino acid sequence: CASSPLASET. From start to end, the CDR3 is CASSPLASETQYF. The whole variable domain, remainder taken from reference TRBV7-6 and TRBJ2-5, is GAGVSQSPRYKVTKRGQDVALRCDPISGHVSLYWYRQALGQGPEFLTYFNYEAQQDKSGLPNDRFSAERPEGSISTLTIQRTEQRDSAMYRCASSPLASETQYFGPGTRLLVL.

Concerning this clone: Read coverage stops 3 residues before the CDR3 terminus; the germline J gene supplies the remainder. This rearrangement joins TRBV18 to TRBJ1-4, with D unresolved. In germline, CDR1 is KGHSH, CDR2 LQKENI. V lost 6 bases to trimming and J lost 3 bases, with 11 bases between them. CDR3 length: 14 amino acids. The CDR3: CASSLRGPNEKLFF. Incomplete CDR3 DNA: TGTGCCAGCTCCCTCAGAGGGCCTAATGAAAAA.

In the case of this clone: The read stops 3 residues short of the end of the CDR3; the missing end is completed from the germline J gene. This chain joins TRBV7-2 and TRBJ1-2; TRBD1 aligns across 7 bases. J was trimmed by 3 bases and V by 6 bases; bases with no gene match: 4. The CDR3 sequence is 13 residues long. Germline V lookup: CDR1 SGHTA, CDR2 FQGNSA. Incomplete CDR3 DNA: TGTGCCAGCAGAGACAGGGTTGACTATGGC. It yields the protein CASRDRVDYG. The CDR3 reads in full as CASRDRVDYGYTF.

The CDR3: CSVEGLNHGTLYGSGANVLTF. CDR3 DNA (partial): TGCAGCGTTGAAGGGCTAAATCACGGGACACTCTATGGCTCTGGGGCCAACGTC. The rearrangement links TRBV29-1 to TRBJ2-6; the D gene is possibly TRBD1 (6 bases). Sequencing ends 3 residues short of the CDR3 end; the germline J gene provides the rest. Trimming cost V 1 base and J 0 bases, with 25 bases left between them. Germline V gives CDR1 SQVTM, CDR2 ANQGSEA. The CDR3 has 21 amino acids. The variable domain in full, with the rest retrieved from reference TRBV29-1 and TRBJ2-6, is SAVISQKPSRDICQRGTSLTIQCQVDSQVTMMFWYRQQPGQSLTLIATANQGSEATYESGFVIDKFPISRPNLTFSTLTVSNMSPEDSSIYLCSVEGLNHGTLYGSGANVLTFGAGSRLTVL.

As for this clone: The observed sequence ends 3 residues before the CDR3 terminus, with the missing tail filled in from the germline J gene. The V gene is TRBV19, the J gene TRBJ2-3; D unresolved. The length of the CDR3 is 15 residues. Germline CDR1 and CDR2: LNHDA and SQIVND (reference sequence). The ends were cut back, 3 bases at V and 0 bases at J, with 10 bases in the middle. The CDR3 sequence is CASSIRASSTDTQYF. The CDR3 bases that were read are TGTGCCAGTAGTATTCGAGCGAGCAGCACAGATACG.